Sequencing of this T cell receptor beta chain was carried out in a study of blood T cell repertoires in COVID-19. On the study more broadly: Samples representing acute and convalescent COVID-19 were sourced from the United States, Italy and Spain.

In the source study's methods: How many nucleated cells were present was estimated from reference gene primer amplification. Assay used: immunoSEQ multiplex PCR; TCRdb lists only in-frame clones, some missing. V and J calls and clone size are copied from that table; D and trimming were computed from the DNA. The sample lists about 250,000 clones; 81% were seen once. Germline-derived CDR1 and CDR2 are KGHSH and LQKENI. The CDR3 spans 13 residues. With 3 bases removed from V and 4 bases from J, the gap between germline ends came to 9 bases. The sequence came from a woman of 80 years or more with acute or convalescent COVID-19. Sequencing was done on a sample of peripheral blood. V is TRBV18 and J is TRBJ1-1; maybe TRBD1 (5 bases). The CDR3 loop reads CASSPGAATEAFF. CDR3 nucleotides: TGTGCCAGCTCACCTGGGGCGGCCACTGAAGCTTTCTTT.